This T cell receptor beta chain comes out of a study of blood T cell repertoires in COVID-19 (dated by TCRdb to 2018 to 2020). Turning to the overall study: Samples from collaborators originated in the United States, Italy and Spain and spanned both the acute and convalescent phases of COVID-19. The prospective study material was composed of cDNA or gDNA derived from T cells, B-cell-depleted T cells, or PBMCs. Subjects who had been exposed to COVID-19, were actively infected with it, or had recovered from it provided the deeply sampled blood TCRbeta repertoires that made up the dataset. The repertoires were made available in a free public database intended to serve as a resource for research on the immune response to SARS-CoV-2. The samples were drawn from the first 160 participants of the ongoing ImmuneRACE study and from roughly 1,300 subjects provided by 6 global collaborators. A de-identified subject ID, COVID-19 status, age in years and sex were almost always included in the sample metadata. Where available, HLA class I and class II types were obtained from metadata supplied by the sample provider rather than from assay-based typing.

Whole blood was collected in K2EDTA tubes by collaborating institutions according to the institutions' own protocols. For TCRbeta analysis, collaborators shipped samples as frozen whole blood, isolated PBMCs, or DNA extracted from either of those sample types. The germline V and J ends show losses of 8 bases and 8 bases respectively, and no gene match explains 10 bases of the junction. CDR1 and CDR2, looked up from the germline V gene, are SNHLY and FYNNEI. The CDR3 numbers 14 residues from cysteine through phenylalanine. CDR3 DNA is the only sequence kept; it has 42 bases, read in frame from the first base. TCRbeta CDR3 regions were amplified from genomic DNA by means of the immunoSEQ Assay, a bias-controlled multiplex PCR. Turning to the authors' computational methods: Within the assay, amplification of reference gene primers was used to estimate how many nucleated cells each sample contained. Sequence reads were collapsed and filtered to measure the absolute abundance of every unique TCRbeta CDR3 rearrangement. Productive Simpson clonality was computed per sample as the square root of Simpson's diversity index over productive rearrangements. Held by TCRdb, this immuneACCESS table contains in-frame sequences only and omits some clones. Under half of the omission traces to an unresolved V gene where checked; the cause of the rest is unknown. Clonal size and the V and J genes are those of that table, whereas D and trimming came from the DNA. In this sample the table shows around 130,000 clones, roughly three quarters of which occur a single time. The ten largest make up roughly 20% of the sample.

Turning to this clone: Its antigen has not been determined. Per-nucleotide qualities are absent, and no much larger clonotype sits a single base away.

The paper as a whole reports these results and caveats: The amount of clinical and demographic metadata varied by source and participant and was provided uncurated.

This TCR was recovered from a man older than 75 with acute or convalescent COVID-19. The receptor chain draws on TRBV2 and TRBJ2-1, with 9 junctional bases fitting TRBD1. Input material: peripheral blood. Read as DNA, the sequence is TGTGCCAGCTCAGGACAGGGGAGTAAATATGAGCAGTTCTTC. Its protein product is CASSGQGSKYEQFF. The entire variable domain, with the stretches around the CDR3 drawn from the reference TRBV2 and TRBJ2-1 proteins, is EPEVTQTPSHQVTQMGQEVILRCVPISNHLYFYWYRQILGQKVEFLVSFYNNEISEKSEIFDDQFSVERPDGSNFTLKIRSTKLEDSAMYFCASSGQGSKYEQFFGPGTRLTVL.